This TCR beta chain was found in a study of blood T cell repertoires in COVID-19. The CDR3 is made up of 14 amino acids. CDR1 and CDR2 from the germline V gene are SEHNR and FQNEAQ (reference sequence). Trimming pared 5 bases from V and 1 base from J, leaving 10 bases between. As originally analysed: The authors estimated nucleated cell counts from reference gene primer amplification. Produced via immunoSEQ multiplex PCR; TCRdb's table is partial and in-frame only. That table gives V, J and clone size, and the DNA gave D and trimming. The sample holds roughly 230,000 clones, approximately 81% seen once. Cohort assignment relied on participant-reported clinical history. A COVID-19 case had been met by exposed participants during the 2 weeks before study entry.

The receptor was isolated from a woman in her forties or fifties who had been exposed to COVID-19. The V gene is TRBV7-9, the J gene TRBJ2-3; D is unresolved. The sequenced material came from PBMCs or T cells enriched from blood (not recorded which). In DNA, the CDR3 is TGTGCCAGCAGCCTCAGTTTACGCACAGATACGCAGTATTTT. Its protein product is CASSLSLRTDTQYF. Full variable domain (rest looked up from reference TRBV7-9 and TRBJ2-3): DTGVSQNPRHKITKRGQNVTFRCDPISEHNRLYWYRQTLGQGPEFLTYFQNEAQLEKSRLLSDRFSAERPKGSFSTLEIQRTEQGDSAMYLCASSLSLRTDTQYFGPGTRLTVL.